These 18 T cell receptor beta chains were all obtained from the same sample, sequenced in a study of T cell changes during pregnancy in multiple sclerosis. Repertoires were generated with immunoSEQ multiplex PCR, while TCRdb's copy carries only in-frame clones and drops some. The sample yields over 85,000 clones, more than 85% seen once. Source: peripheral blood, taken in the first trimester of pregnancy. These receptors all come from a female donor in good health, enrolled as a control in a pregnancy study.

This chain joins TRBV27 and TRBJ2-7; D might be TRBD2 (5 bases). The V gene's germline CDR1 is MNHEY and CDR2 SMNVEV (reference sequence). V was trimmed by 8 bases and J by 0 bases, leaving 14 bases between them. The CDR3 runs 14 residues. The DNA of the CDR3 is TGTGCCAGCGCCGGAGGACCGAGCTCCTACGAGCAGTACTTC. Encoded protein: CASAGGPSSYEQYF.

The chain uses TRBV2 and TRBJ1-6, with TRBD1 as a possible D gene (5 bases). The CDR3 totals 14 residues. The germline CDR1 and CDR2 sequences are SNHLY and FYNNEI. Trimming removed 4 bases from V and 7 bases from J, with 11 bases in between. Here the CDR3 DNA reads TGTGCCAGCAGTGGCAGGGCGGGGAATTCACCCCTCCACTTT. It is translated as CASSGRAGNSPLHF.

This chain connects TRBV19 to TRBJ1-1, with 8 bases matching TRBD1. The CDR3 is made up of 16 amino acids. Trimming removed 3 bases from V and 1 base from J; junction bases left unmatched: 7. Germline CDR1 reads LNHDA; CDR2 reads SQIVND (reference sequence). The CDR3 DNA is TGTGCCAGTAGTATCCCTCCTGGACAGGGGAACACTGAAGCTTTCTTT. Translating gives CASSIPPGQGNTEAFF.

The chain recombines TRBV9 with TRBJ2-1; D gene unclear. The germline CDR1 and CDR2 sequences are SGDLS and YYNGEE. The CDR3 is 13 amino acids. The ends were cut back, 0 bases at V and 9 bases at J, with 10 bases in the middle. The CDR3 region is CASSVGNRGEQFF. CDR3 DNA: TGTGCCAGCAGCGTAGGGAACCGCGGTGAGCAGTTCTTC.

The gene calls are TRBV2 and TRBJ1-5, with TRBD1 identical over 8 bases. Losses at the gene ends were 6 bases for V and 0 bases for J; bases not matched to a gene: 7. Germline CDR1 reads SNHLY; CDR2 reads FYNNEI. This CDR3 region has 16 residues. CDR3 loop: CASSAGTGYSNQPQHF. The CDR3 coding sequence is TGTGCCAGCAGCGCCGGGACAGGTTATAGCAATCAGCCCCAGCATTTT.

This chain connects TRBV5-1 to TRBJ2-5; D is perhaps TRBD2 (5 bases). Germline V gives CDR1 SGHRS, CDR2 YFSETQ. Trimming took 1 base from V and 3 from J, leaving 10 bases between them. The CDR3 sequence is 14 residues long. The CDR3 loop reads CASSLLTTKETQYF. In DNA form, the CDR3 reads TGCGCCAGCAGCTTGCTGACTACAAAAGAGACCCAGTACTTC. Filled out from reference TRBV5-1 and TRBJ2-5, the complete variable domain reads KAGVTQTPRYLIKTRGQQVTLSCSPISGHRSVSWYQQTPGQGLQFLFEYFSETQRNKGNFPGRFSGRQFSNSRSEMNVSTLELGDSALYLCASSLLTTKETQYFGPGTRLLVL.

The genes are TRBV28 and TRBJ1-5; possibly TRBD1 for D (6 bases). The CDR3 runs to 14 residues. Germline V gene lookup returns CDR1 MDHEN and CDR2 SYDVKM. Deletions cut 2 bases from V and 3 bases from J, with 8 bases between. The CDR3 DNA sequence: TGTGCCAGCAGTTTACGGACAGCCAATCAGCCCCAGCATTTT. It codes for CASSLRTANQPQHF.

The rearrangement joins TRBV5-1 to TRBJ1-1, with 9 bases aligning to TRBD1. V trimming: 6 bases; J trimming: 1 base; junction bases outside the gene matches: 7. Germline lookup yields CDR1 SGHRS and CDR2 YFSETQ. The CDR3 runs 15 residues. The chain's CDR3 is CASKTGGKGNTEAFF. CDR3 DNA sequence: TGCGCCAGCAAAACAGGGGGCAAGGGGAACACTGAAGCTTTCTTT. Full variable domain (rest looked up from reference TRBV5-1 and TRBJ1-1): KAGVTQTPRYLIKTRGQQVTLSCSPISGHRSVSWYQQTPGQGLQFLFEYFSETQRNKGNFPGRFSGRQFSNSRSEMNVSTLELGDSALYLCASKTGGKGNTEAFFGQGTRLTVV.

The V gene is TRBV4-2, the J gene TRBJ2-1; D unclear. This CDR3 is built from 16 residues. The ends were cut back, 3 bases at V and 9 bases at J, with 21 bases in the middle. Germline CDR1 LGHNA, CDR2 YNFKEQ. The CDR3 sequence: CASSHVSYSGRSEQFF. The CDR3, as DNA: TGTGCCAGCAGCCATGTGAGCTATTCTGGTCGGAGTGAGCAGTTCTTC.

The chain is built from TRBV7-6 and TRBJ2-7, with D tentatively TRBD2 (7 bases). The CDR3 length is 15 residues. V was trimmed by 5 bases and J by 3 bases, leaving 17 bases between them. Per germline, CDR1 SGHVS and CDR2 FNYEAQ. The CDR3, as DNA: TGTGCCAGCAGCCCGACGAGGGGAGGGGGCTACGAGCAGTACTTC. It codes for CASSPTRGGGYEQYF.

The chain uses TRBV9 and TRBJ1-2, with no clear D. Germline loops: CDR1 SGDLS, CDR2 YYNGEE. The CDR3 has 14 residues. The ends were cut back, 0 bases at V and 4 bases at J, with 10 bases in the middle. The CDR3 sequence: CASSVAPGIYGYTF. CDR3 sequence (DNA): TGTGCCAGCAGCGTAGCACCGGGTATCTATGGCTACACCTTC.

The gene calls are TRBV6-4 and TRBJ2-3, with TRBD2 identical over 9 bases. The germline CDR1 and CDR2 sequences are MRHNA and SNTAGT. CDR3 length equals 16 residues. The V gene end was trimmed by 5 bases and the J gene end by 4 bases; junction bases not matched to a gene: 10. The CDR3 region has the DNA TGTGCCAGCAGTCAAGCGGCGGGGGGGCCCCCAGATACGCAGTATTTT. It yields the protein CASSQAAGGPPDTQYF.

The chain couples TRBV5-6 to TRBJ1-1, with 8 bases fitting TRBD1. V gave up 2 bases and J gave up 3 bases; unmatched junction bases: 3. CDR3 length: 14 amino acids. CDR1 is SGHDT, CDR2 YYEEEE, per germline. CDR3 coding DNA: TGTGCCAGCAGCTTAAGGACAGGGTACACTGAAGCTTTCTTT. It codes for CASSLRTGYTEAFF.

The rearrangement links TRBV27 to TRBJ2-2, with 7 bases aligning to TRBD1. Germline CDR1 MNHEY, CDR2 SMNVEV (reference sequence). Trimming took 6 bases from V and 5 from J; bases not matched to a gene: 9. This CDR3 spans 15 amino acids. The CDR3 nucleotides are TGTGCCAGCAGCTTCGGGACAGAGAGTACCGGGGAGCTGTTTTTT. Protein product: CASSFGTESTGELFF.

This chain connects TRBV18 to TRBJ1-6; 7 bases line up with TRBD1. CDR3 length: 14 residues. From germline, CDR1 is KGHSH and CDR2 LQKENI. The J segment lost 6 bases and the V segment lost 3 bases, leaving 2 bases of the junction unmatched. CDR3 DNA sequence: TGTGCCAGCTCACCGGGACAGATTAATTCACCCCTCCACTTT. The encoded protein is CASSPGQINSPLHF.

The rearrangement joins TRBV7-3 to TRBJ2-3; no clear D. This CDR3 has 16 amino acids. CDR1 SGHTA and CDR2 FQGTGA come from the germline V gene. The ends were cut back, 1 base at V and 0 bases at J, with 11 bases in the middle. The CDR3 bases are TGTGCCAGCAGCTTAAAGGTCCAGACTAGCACAGATACGCAGTATTTT. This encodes CASSLKVQTSTDTQYF.

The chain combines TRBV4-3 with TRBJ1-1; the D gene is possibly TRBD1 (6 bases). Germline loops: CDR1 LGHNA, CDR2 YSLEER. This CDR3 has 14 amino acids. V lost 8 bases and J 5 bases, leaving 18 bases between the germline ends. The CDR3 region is CASWTVRYGTEAFF. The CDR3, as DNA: TGCGCCAGCTGGACAGTACGGTACGGGACTGAAGCTTTCTTT.

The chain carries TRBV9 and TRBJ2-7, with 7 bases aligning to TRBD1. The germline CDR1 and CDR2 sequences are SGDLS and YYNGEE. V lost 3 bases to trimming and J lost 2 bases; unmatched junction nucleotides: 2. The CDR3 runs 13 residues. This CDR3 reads CASSGGQTYEQYF. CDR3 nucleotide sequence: TGTGCCAGCAGCGGGGGACAGACCTACGAGCAGTACTTC.